Below, one TCR beta chain is given with its context. The sample is drawn from a study of cytomegalovirus exposure and HLA in healthy donors. V gave up 6 bases and J gave up 5 bases; unmatched junction bases: 6. This CDR3 region has 14 residues. Germline loops: CDR1 SGHRS, CDR2 YFSETQ. PCR amplification relied on 60 Vbeta primers (plus 13 Jbeta primers). TCRdb's copy holds only in-frame clones and misses some; the assay was immunoSEQ multiplex PCR. Of roughly 150,000 clones in the sample, roughly 80% are singletons; the top ten hold approximately 3%. This sequence originates from a male donor in good health and CMV-seronegative. Specimen: PBMCs. The chain carries TRBV5-1 and TRBJ2-1, with 9 bases identical to TRBD1. CDR3: CASNQGQGNNEQFF. The CDR3 DNA is TGCGCCAGCAACCAGGGACAGGGTAACAATGAGCAGTTCTTC.